The T cell receptor beta chain described here comes from a study of blood T cell repertoires in COVID-19. Clones were read by immunoSEQ multiplex PCR, and TCRdb kept only the in-frame ones, dropping some. The table includes about 150,000 clones, 65% to 85% detected once. V shed 2 bases, J shed 2 bases, and the junction held 6 bases outside the gene matches. The CDR3 spans 15 residues. CDR1 MNHEY and CDR2 SVGAGI come from the germline V gene. The sample consisted of peripheral blood. The chain carries TRBV6-5 and TRBJ2-7; 7 positions match TRBD2. This TCR derives from a woman aged 55-70 years with acute or convalescent COVID-19. The CDR3 region has the DNA TGTGCCAGCAGTTACGAGGCGGGGGAGGCCTACGAGCAGTACTTC. Translation: CASSYEAGEAYEQYF.